A selection of T cell receptor beta chains follows, all from one sample in a study of T cells in Graves' hyperthyroidism and ophthalmopathy. MiXCR, applied by TCRdb to the multiplex PCR reads, yields one record per CDR3 protein. Among some 490,000 distinct CDR3 sequences listed, 15% to 20% were seen once. Material: blood. The origin of the receptors is a woman aged 25 to 45 with Graves' ophthalmopathy. Each CDR3 is given with its conserved first and last residue. A D gene is named only where the DNA matches it firmly. For some rows the clone size is stated as once, few or many, or as a class when expanded; others skip it.

>.|TRBJ1-5|.|TRBV6-1
CATSTGADQPQHF
TGTGCCACTTCGACAGGAGCAGATCAGCCCCAGCATTTT
>.|TRBJ1-2|.|TRBV5-7
CASSTRTEFYGYTF
TGTGCCAGCAGCACTCGGACAGAATTCTATGGCTACACCTTC
>.|TRBJ2-7|many|TRBV30
CAWRGIEQYF
TGTGCCTGGCGAGGTATCGAGCAGTACTTC
>TRBD1|TRBJ1-2|many|TRBV11-2
CASSSWDRVEYGYTF
TGTGCCAGCAGCAGCTGGGACAGGGTCGAATATGGCTACACCTTC
>.|TRBJ1-1|many|TRBV7-2
CASALQQMNTEAFF
TGTGCCAGCGCCCTACAGCAAATGAACACTGAAGCTTTCTTT
>.|TRBJ1-1|many|TRBV7-8
CASSPLGAAEAFF
TGTGCCAGCAGCCCACTCGGGGCAGCTGAAGCTTTCTTT
>.|TRBJ2-7|many|TRBV13
CASSLPSGKSYEQYF
TGTGCCAGCAGCTTACCGTCCGGGAAATCCTACGAGCAGTACTTC
>.|TRBJ1-2|few|TRBV25-1
CASTEQGNYGYTF
TGTGCCAGCACGGAACAGGGAAACTATGGCTACACCTTC
>.|TRBJ2-2|many|TRBV3-1
CASTPFLETGELFF
TGTGCCAGCACCCCCTTCCTGGAGACCGGGGAGCTGTTTTTT
>TRBD2|TRBJ2-2|few|TRBV27
CASSPPGLVNTGELFF
TGTGCCAGCAGTCCCCCGGGACTAGTGAACACCGGGGAGCTGTTTTTT
>.|TRBJ2-7|.|TRBV19
CASSIRGPDSVYEQYF
TGTGCCAGTAGTATCCGGGGACCGGACAGTGTCTACGAGCAGTACTTC
>.|TRBJ2-1|.|TRBV25-1
CASSERAVASSYNEQFF
TGTGCCAGCAGTGAAAGGGCGGTAGCGAGCTCCTACAATGAGCAGTTCTTC
>.|TRBJ1-5|many|TRBV7-2
CASSLLKGGTSNQPQHF
TGTGCCAGCAGCTTACTAAAGGGGGGAACCAGCAATCAGCCCCAGCATTTT
>.|TRBJ1-4|.|TRBV4-2
CASSRNRAGRDEKLFF
TGTGCCAGCAGCCGGAACCGGGCCGGGCGAGATGAAAAACTGTTTTTT
>.|TRBJ1-1|few|TRBV6-1
CASSFGGGITEAFF
TGTGCCAGCAGTTTTGGGGGGGGCATCACTGAAGCTTTCTTT
>TRBD1|TRBJ2-3|few|TRBV6-2/TRBV6-3
CASSLRSNRGDTQYF
TGTGCCAGCAGCCTGCGCTCTAACAGGGGAGATACGCAGTATTTT
>.|TRBJ2-5|.|TRBV11-2
CASSQGSGTRGQETQYF
TGCGCCAGCAGCCAAGGCTCCGGGACCCGGGGCCAAGAGACCCAGTACTTC
>.|TRBJ1-1|few|TRBV10-3
CAARQGPEEAFF
TGTGCCGCACGACAAGGTCCCGAGGAAGCTTTCTTT
>.|TRBJ1-5|.|TRBV29-1
CSVREGGNQPQHF
TGCAGCGTTAGGGAGGGAGGCAATCAGCCCCAGCATTTT
>.|TRBJ2-7|many|TRBV11-2
CASSHYIGAGPPYEQYF
TGTGCCAGCAGCCATTATATCGGGGCAGGTCCCCCCTACGAGCAGTACTTC
>.|TRBJ2-7|few|TRBV29-1
CSVQSHEQYF
TGCAGCGTTCAATCGCACGAGCAGTACTTC
>.|TRBJ1-5|many|TRBV12-3/TRBV12-4
CASSVMMSGPQHF
TGTGCCAGCAGTGTCATGATGTCAGGCCCCCAGCATTTT
>TRBD2|TRBJ2-5|many|TRBV12-3/TRBV12-4
CASSQSAGVGPGTQYF
TGTGCCAGCAGCCAATCGGCGGGAGTGGGGCCGGGGACCCAGTACTTC